The clone carrying this T cell receptor (beta chain) was counted only a few times. Its antigen is currently unknown. These data originate in a study of T cells in Graves' hyperthyroidism and ophthalmopathy. Germline loops: CDR1 SGHVS, CDR2 FNYEAQ. The CDR3 is made up of 16 amino acids. After removal of 5 bases from V and 0 bases from J, the junction contained 7 bases not matched to a gene. Graves' hyperthyroidism was deemed stable absent ophthalmopathy progression within 18 months. Fresh peripheral blood, 9.5 to 10 ml of it, supplied the PBMCs. Researchers took RNA transcripts and amplified the TCR beta CDR3 regions from them. Using the HTBI primer set, a first-round RT-PCR was run on the TCR CDR3. In TCRdb, the multiplex PCR reads were re-called with MiXCR into one record per CDR3 protein. This table holds about 400,000 distinct CDR3 sequences, about 15% found once. Study results and caveats: Most thyroid clonotypes expanded above 0.001 appeared in blood too. Ophthalmopathy, which appeared later, was predicted by the model a median about 6 months before onset.

The sequencing sample was made of blood. This sequence was found in a woman aged 25 to 45 with Graves' hyperthyroidism. This chain links TRBV7-6 with TRBJ2-3; 8 nucleotides line up with TRBD2. The CDR3 protein is CASSPRVAGSTDTQYF. The DNA of the CDR3 is TGTGCCAGCAGCCCCCGGGTAGCGGGAAGCACAGATACGCAGTATTTT. Full variable domain (outside the CDR3, taken from reference TRBV7-6 and TRBJ2-3): GAGVSQSPRYKVTKRGQDVALRCDPISGHVSLYWYRQALGQGPEFLTYFNYEAQQDKSGLPNDRFSAERPEGSISTLTIQRTEQRDSAMYRCASSPRVAGSTDTQYFGPGTRLTVL.